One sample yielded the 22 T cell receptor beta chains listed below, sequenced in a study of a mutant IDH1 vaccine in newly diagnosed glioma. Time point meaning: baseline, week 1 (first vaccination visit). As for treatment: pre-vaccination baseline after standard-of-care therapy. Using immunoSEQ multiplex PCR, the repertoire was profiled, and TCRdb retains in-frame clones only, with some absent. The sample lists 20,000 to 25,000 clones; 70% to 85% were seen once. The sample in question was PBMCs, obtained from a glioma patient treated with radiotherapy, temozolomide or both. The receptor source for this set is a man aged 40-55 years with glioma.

The CDR3 sequence is CATSSGQGERGNQPQHF. Here the CDR3 DNA reads TGTGCCACCAGCAGCGGACAGGGGGAGAGGGGCAATCAGCCCCAGCATTTT. The rearrangement links TRBV15 to TRBJ1-5, with 10 positions matching TRBD1. V dropped 3 bases and J dropped 2; count of bases not matched to a gene: 7. The CDR3 has 17 amino acids. Germline CDR1 and CDR2: LNHNV and YYDKDF (reference sequence).

The CDR3 reads CASSTDRDQPQHF. The CDR3, as DNA: TGTGCCAGCAGTACGGACAGGGATCAGCCCCAGCATTTT. V gene TRBV11-2 combines with J gene TRBJ1-5; 8 positions agree with TRBD1. The CDR3 sequence is 13 residues long. The trim removed 6 bases at V and 5 bases at J, leaving 3 bases unmatched. Germline V gives CDR1 SGHAT, CDR2 FQNNGV.

The CDR3 reads CASKQGSKSNTEAFF. As DNA, the CDR3 is TGTGCCAGCAAGCAGGGGAGCAAATCGAACACTGAAGCTTTCTTT. The chain carries TRBV2 and TRBJ1-1; possible D gene TRBD1, 6 bases. CDR3 length: 15 residues. Trimming left V 7 bases short and J 1 base short, with 16 bases between. Germline V gene lookup returns CDR1 SNHLY and CDR2 FYNNEI.

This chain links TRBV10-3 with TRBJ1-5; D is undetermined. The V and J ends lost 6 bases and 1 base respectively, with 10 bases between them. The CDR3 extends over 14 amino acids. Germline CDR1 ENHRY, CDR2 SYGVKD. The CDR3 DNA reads TGTGCCATCAGGAATGGATCCAGCAATCAGCCCCAGCATTTT. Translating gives CAIRNGSSNQPQHF.

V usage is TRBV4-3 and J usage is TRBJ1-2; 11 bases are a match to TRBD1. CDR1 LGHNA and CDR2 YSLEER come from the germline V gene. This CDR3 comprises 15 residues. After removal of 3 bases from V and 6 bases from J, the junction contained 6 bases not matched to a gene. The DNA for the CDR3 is TGCGCCAGCAGCCAGGACAGGGGGCCGCGGGATGGCTACACCTTC. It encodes CASSQDRGPRDGYTF.

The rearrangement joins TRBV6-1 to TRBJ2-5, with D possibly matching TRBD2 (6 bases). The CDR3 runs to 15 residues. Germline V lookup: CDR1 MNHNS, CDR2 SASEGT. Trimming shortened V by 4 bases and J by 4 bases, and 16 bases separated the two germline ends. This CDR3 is CASSGPGGGRETQYF. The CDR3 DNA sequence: TGTGCCAGCAGTGGTCCCGGCGGAGGGCGAGAGACCCAGTACTTC.

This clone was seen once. CDR3 loop: CASSPAMLGQGTGELFF. The CDR3 coding sequence is TGTGCCAGCAGCCCGGCAATGTTAGGACAGGGAACCGGGGAGCTGTTTTTT. This chain links TRBV5-4 with TRBJ2-2; 8 positions match TRBD1. CDR3 length: 17 residues. V shed 4 bases and J 5 bases; nucleotides not matched to a gene: 13. CDR1 SGHNT and CDR2 YYREEE come from the germline V gene (reference sequence).

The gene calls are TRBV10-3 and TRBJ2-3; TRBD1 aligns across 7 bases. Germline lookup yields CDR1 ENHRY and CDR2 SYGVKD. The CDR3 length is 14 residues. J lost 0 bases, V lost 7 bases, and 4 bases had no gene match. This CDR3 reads CAIKGAPSTDTQYF. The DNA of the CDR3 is TGTGCCATCAAGGGGGCCCCTAGCACAGATACGCAGTATTTT.

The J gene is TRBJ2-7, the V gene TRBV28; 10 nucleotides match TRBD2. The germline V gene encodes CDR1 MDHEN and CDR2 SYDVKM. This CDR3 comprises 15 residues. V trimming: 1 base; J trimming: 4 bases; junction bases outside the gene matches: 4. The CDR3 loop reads CASSLSPSGRYEQYF. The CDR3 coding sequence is TGTGCCAGCAGTTTATCCCCTAGCGGGAGATACGAGCAGTACTTC.

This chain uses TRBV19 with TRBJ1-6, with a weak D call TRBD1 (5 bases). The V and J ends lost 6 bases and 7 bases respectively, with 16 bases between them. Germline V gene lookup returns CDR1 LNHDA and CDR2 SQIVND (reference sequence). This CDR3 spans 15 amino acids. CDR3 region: CASRLSGVANSPLHF. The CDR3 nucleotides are TGTGCCAGTAGGCTCTCGGGGGTCGCAAATTCACCCCTCCACTTT.

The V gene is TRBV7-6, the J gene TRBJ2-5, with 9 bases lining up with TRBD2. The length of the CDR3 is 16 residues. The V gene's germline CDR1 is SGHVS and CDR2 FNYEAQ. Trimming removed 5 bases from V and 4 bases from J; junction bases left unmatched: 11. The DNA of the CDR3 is TGTGCCAGCAGCCTTGAGGCGGGGGGGGTCGGAGAGACCCAGTACTTC. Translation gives CASSLEAGGVGETQYF.

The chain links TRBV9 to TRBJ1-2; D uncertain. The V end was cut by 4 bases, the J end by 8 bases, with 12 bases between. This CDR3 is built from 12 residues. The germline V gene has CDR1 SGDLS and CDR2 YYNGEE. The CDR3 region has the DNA TGTGCCAGCAGCTTACACGGATTAGGCTACACCTTC. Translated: CASSLHGLGYTF.

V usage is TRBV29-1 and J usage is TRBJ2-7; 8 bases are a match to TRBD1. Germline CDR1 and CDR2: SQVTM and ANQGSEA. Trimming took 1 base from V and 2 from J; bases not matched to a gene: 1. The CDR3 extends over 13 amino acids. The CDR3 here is CSVEATGAYEQYF. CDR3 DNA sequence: TGCAGCGTTGAAGCGACAGGGGCCTACGAGCAGTACTTC.

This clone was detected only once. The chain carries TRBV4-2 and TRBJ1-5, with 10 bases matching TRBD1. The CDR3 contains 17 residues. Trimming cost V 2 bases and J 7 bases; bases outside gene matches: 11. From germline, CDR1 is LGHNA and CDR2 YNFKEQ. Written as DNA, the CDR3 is TGTGCCAGCAGCCAAACCCTCTCCGGACAGGGGGACCAGCCCCAGCATTTT. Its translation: CASSQTLSGQGDQPQHF.

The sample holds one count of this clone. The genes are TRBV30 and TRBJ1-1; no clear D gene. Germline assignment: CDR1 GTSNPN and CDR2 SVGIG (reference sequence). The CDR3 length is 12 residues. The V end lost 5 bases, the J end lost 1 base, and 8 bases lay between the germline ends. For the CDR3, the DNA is TGTGCCTGGGTTCGGTCGAACACTGAAGCTTTCTTT. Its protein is CAWVRSNTEAFF. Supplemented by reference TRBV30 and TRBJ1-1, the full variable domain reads SQTIHQWPATLVQPVGSPLSLECTVEGTSNPNLYWYRQAAGRGLQLLFYSVGIGQISSEVPQNLSASRPQDRQFILSSKKLLLSDSGFYLCAWVRSNTEAFFGQGTRLTVV.

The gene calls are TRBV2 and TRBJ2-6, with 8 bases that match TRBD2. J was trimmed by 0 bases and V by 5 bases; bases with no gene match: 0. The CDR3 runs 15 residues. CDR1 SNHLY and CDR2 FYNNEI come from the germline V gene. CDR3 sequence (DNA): TGTGCCAGCAGTCGGGAGGGCTCTGGGGCCAACGTCCTGACTTTC. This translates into CASSREGSGANVLTF.

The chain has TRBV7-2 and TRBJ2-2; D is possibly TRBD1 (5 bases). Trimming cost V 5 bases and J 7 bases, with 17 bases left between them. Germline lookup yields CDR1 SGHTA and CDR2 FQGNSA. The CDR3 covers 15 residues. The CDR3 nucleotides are TGTGCCAGCAGCCGCCTTGCCACAGGTATCGGGGAGCTGTTTTTT. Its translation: CASSRLATGIGELFF.

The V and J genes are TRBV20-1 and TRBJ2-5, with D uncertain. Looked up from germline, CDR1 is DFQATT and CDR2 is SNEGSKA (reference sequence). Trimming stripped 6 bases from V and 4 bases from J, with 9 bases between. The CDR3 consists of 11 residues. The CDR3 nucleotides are TGCAGTGCGGGTGGTCTAGAGACCCAGTACTTC. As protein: CSAGGLETQYF.

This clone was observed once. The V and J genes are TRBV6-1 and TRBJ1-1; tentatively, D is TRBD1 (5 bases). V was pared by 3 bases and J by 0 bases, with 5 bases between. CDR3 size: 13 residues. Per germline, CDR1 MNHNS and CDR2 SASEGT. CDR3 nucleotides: TGTGCCAGCAGTGAGACAGTGAACACTGAAGCTTTCTTT. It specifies CASSETVNTEAFF.

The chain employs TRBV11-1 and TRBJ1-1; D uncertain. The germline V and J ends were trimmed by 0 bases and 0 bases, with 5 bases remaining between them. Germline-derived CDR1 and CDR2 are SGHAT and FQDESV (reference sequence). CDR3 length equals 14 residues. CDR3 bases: TGTGCCAGCAGCTTAGCGGTTCTGAACACTGAAGCTTTCTTT. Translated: CASSLAVLNTEAFF.

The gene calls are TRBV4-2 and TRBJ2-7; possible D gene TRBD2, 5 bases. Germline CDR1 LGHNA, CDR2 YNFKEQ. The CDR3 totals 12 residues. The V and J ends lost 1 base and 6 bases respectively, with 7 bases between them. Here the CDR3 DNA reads TGTGCCAGCAGCCAAGCAGGAGGCGAGCAGTACGTC. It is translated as CASSQAGGEQYV.

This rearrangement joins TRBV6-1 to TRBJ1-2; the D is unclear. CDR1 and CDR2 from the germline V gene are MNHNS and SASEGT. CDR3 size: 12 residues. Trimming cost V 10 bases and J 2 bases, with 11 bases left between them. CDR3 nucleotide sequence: TGTGCCAACGAAGACATGAACTATGGCTACACCTTC. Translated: CANEDMNYGYTF.